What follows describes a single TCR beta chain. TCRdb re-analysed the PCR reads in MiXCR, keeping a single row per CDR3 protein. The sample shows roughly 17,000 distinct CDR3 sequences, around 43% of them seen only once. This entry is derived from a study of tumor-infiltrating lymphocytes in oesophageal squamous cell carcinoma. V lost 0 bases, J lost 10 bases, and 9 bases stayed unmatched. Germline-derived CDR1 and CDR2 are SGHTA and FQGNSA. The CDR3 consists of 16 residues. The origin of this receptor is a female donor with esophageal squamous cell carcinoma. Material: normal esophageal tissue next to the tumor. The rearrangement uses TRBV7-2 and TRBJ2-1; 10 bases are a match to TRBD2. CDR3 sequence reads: CASSLAASGSSYEQFF. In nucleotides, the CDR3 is TGTGCCAGCAGCTTAGCTGCTAGCGGGAGCTCCTACGAGCAGTTCTTC.